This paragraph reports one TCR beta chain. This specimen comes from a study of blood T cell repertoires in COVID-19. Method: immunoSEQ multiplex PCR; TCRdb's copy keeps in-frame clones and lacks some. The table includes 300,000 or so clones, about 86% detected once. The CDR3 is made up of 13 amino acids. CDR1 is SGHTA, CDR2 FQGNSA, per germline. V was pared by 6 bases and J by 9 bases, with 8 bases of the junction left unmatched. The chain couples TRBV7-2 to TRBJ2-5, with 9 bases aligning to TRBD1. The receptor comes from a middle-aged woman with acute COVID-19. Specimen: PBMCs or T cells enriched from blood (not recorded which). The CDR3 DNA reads TGTGCCAGCAGTCTCGACAGGGGGGCGTCCCAGTACTTC. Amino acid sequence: CASSLDRGASQYF.